The TCR beta chain described here comes from a study of metastatic and nonmetastatic thyroid tumors. This clone came up many times. Antigen unknown. General study results and limits: Reportedly, malignant thyroid tumors had significantly higher TCR beta diversity than benign nodules, in blood and tumor.

TCRdb reanalyzed the PCR reads via MiXCR. The table has roughly 16,000 clones, 24% seen once. V was shortened by 5 bases and J by 4 bases, with 12 bases between the two germline ends. CDR1 SQVTM and CDR2 ANQGSEA come from the germline V gene. The CDR3 covers 12 residues. Nobody among the patients had been given any treatment before thyroid surgery. Sequenced sample: tumor tissue. V is TRBV29-1 and J is TRBJ2-7; the D is unclear. This receptor was obtained from a male donor with papillary thyroid cancer or a benign thyroid nodule (not recorded which). Some clones in this sample may be carry-over from other donors' samples. Written as DNA, the CDR3 is TGCAGCGTTCGGCACGAAAAGTACGAGCAGTACTTC. The encoded protein is CSVRHEKYEQYF.